Each of the 29 T cell receptor beta chains below was sequenced from the same sample in a study of OX40 agonist ivuxolimab in advanced cancers. Sequencing used immunoSEQ multiplex PCR; TCRdb keeps in-frame clones, though not all of them. The data hold tens of thousands of clones, with almost 85% observed a single time. The sequencing here drew on CD4+ or CD8+ T cells sorted from blood, taken in a trial of the OX40 agonist ivuxolimab. The receptors derive from an adult with an advanced solid tumor such as melanoma, head and neck, liver or kidney cancer.

The chain uses TRBV5-1 and TRBJ1-2; 9 bases match TRBD1. J was trimmed by 2 bases and V by 4 bases; bases with no gene match: 6. The CDR3 is 15 residues long. Germline assignment: CDR1 SGHRS and CDR2 YFSETQ. The CDR3 nucleotides are TGCGCCAGCAGCCCACAGGGACAGGGAAACTATGGCTACACCTTC. Amino acid sequence: CASSPQGQGNYGYTF.

J is TRBJ2-7 and V is TRBV30; 10 nucleotides line up with TRBD1. Germline V gene sequence: CDR1 GTSNPN, CDR2 SVGIG (reference sequence). The length of the CDR3 is 14 residues. Trimming at V came to 1 base and at J to 6 bases, leaving 6 bases not matched to a gene. The CDR3 DNA follows: TGTGCCTGGAGTGATAGGACAGGGGGGGGCGAGCAGTACTTC. Translating it yields CAWSDRTGGGEQYF.

The chain employs TRBV1 and TRBJ2-3; whether TRBD2, the table's D call, matches the DNA was not checked. TRBV1 has pseudogene status. CDR3 length: 21 residues. The CDR3 sequence is CTSSPTSPTSGGAGSTDTQYF. The CDR3 region has the DNA TGCACCAGCAGCCCCACCAGCCCGACTAGCGGGGGGGCGGGTAGCACAGATACGCAGTATTTT.

The chain combines TRBV19 with TRBJ1-2; no clear D. This CDR3 is built from 13 residues. V was pared by 6 bases and J by 3 bases, with 11 bases between. Germline V gene data show CDR1 as LNHDA and CDR2 as SQIVND (reference sequence). The chain's CDR3 is CASRRRQDYGYTF. The CDR3, as DNA: TGTGCCAGTAGAAGGAGGCAAGACTATGGCTACACCTTC.

V usage is TRBV12-5 and J usage is TRBJ1-5, with a weak D call TRBD1 (5 bases). Looked up from germline, CDR1 is LGHNT and CDR2 is FRNRAP. Trimming stripped 1 base from V and 5 bases from J, with 15 bases between. This CDR3 is 16 amino acids long. The CDR3 DNA reads as TGTGCTAGTGGTTTGGCCCCGGATCAGGGAGATCAGCCCCAGCATTTT. Its protein is CASGLAPDQGDQPQHF.

This chain links TRBV18 with TRBJ2-2; a weak D match, TRBD1 (5 bases). The V end was cut by 6 bases, the J end by 4 bases, with 15 bases between. CDR1 is KGHSH, CDR2 LQKENI, per germline. The CDR3 covers 15 residues. The CDR3 nucleotides are TGTGCCAGCTCCCTCGTGAAGACAGTCACCGGGGAGCTGTTTTTT. The encoded protein is CASSLVKTVTGELFF.

The genes are TRBV5-1 and TRBJ2-3; D might be TRBD2 (5 bases). The V end lost 3 bases, the J end lost 0 bases, and 14 bases lay between the germline ends. The CDR3 has 16 amino acids. In germline, CDR1 is SGHRS, CDR2 YFSETQ. CDR3 DNA sequence: TGCGCCAGCAGCTCCGAGGGATTCTCTAGCACAGATACGCAGTATTTT. Translating it yields CASSSEGFSSTDTQYF.

The chain carries TRBV11-3 and TRBJ1-1, with 9 bases aligning to TRBD1. Germline CDR1 is SGHNT and CDR2 is YENEEA. V dropped 5 bases and J dropped 3; count of bases not matched to a gene: 7. The CDR3 is 15 amino acids. DNA of the CDR3: TGTGCCAGCAGCACGAAGGACAGGGGCGACACTGAAGCTTTCTTT. It encodes CASSTKDRGDTEAFF.

V is TRBV7-2 and J is TRBJ2-5; 8 bases are shared with TRBD2. The end of the DNA aligns better with TRBJ2-7, so the J call may be wrong. Germline V CDR1 and CDR2: SGHTA, FQGNSA. There are 14 residues in the CDR3. CDR3 loop: CASSLAGGDYEQYF. CDR3 nucleotides: TGTGCCAGCAGCTTAGCCGGGGGGGATTACGAGCAGTACTTC.

The chain joins TRBV11-2 to TRBJ1-5, with D uncertain. The CDR3 length is 13 residues. V was pared by 0 bases and J by 5 bases, with 5 bases between. The germline gives CDR1 SGHAT, CDR2 FQNNGV. The CDR3 coding sequence is TGTGCCAGCAGCTTAGACGGCTATCAGCCCCAGCATTTT. Translation: CASSLDGYQPQHF.

This clone was seen more than once but under ten times. The rearrangement links TRBV5-6 to TRBJ1-3; D gene ambiguous. The V end lost 4 bases, the J end lost 2 bases, and 16 bases lay between the germline ends. From germline, CDR1 is SGHDT and CDR2 YYEEEE. The length of the CDR3 is 16 residues. The CDR3 DNA follows: TGTGCCAGCAGCCCCCGTAGGGTGGGTACTGGAAACACCATATATTTT. Protein: CASSPRRVGTGNTIYF.

The chain joins TRBV6-1 to TRBJ1-6; no reliable D call. Trimming removed 1 base from V and 7 bases from J, with 8 bases in between. This CDR3 comprises 14 residues. Germline lookup yields CDR1 MNHNS and CDR2 SASEGT. As DNA, the CDR3 is TGTGCCAGCAGTGAAGATAGCATGAATTCACCCCTCCACTTT. This translates into CASSEDSMNSPLHF.

The chain's CDR3 is CASSRSGGREKLFF. CDR3 DNA: TGTGCCAGCAGCCGGTCAGGGGGTCGGGAAAAACTGTTTTTT. V gene TRBV7-2 combines with J gene TRBJ1-4; 7 nucleotides agree with TRBD1. The germline V gene has CDR1 SGHTA and CDR2 FQGNSA. This CDR3 region has 14 residues. The V and J ends lost 5 bases and 8 bases, in that order; junction bases with no gene match: 8.

The chain has TRBV9 and TRBJ2-1; D is unresolved. The CDR3 loop spans 14 amino acids. The germline V gene has CDR1 SGDLS and CDR2 YYNGEE. The germline V and J ends were trimmed by 3 bases and 1 base, with 8 bases remaining between them. CDR3 protein: CASSETLSYNEQFF. CDR3 bases: TGTGCCAGCAGCGAGACACTATCCTACAATGAGCAGTTCTTC.

The rearrangement joins TRBV27 to TRBJ2-7; the match to TRBD2 covers 11 bases. Germline V gene lookup returns CDR1 MNHEY and CDR2 SMNVEV (reference sequence). Trimming cost V 5 bases and J 2 bases; bases outside gene matches: 5. This CDR3 region has 15 residues. The CDR3: CASSPATSGTYEQYF. The CDR3 DNA follows: TGTGCCAGCAGTCCAGCGACTAGCGGGACCTACGAGCAGTACTTC.

J is TRBJ2-7 and V is TRBV5-1; D uncertain. This CDR3 is 14 amino acids long. Trimming took 3 bases from V and 0 from J, leaving 10 bases between them. The germline gives CDR1 SGHRS, CDR2 YFSETQ. Here the CDR3 DNA reads TGCGCCAGCAGCTCTCACAGAAACTCCTACGAGCAGTACTTC. This sequence encodes CASSSHRNSYEQYF.

This clone came up a few times. The V gene is TRBV27, the J gene TRBJ1-5; D perhaps matches TRBD1 (6 bases). This CDR3 region has 13 residues. CDR1 MNHEY and CDR2 SMNVEV come from the germline V gene (reference sequence). The V end lost 6 bases, the J end lost 4 bases, and 10 bases lay between the germline ends. The CDR3 DNA sequence: TGTGCCAGCAGCCCTGGACAGAATCAGCCCCAGCATTTT. Encoded protein: CASSPGQNQPQHF.

The genes are TRBV11-2 and TRBJ1-2; D not certain. CDR1 is SGHAT, CDR2 FQNNGV, per germline. The CDR3 contains 14 residues. Trimming removed 0 bases from V and 6 bases from J, with 11 bases in between. The CDR3 nucleotides read TGTGCCAGCAGCTTAGACCTGGGGAGTAATGGCTACACCTTC. Translated: CASSLDLGSNGYTF.

The CDR3 protein is CASSSGTGPTGELFF. As DNA, the CDR3 is TGCGCCAGCAGCTCGGGGACAGGGCCCACCGGGGAGCTGTTTTTT. The chain carries TRBV5-1 and TRBJ2-2; 9 bases align to TRBD1. The CDR3 length is 15 residues. V gave up 3 bases and J gave up 4 bases; unmatched junction bases: 4. CDR1 and CDR2 (germline): SGHRS, YFSETQ.

The chain is built from TRBV21-1 and TRBJ2-7; the table's TRBD1 call for D was not verified on the DNA. TRBV21-1 is a known pseudogene. This CDR3 is built from 15 residues. The CDR3 bases are TGTGCCAGCAGCCCCCCTGGGGCAACGAGGTACGAGCAGTACTTC. This gives the protein CASSPPGATRYEQYF.

This clone appeared once. This rearrangement joins TRBV14 to TRBJ2-2, with 11 positions matching TRBD2. V trimming: 4 bases; J trimming: 6 bases; junction bases outside the gene matches: 7. Germline CDR1 reads SGHDN; CDR2 reads FVKESK. The CDR3 extends over 16 amino acids. The CDR3 coding sequence is TGTGCCAGCAGCCTTGGGACTAGCGGCGGGCCCGGGGAGCTGTTTTTT. As protein: CASSLGTSGGPGELFF.

The CDR3 nucleotides read TGTGCCTGGAGCGTGCTACAGGCATTCGAGCAGTACTTC. It encodes CAWSVLQAFEQYF. V and J are TRBV30 and TRBJ2-7; D possibly corresponds to TRBD1 (5 bases). CDR1 GTSNPN and CDR2 SVGIG come from the germline V gene (reference sequence). Trimming left V 3 bases short and J 6 bases short, with 15 bases between. The CDR3 extends over 13 amino acids.

The genes are TRBV5-1 and TRBJ2-7; no firm D call. Germline values: CDR1 SGHRS, CDR2 YFSETQ. V was pared by 1 base and J by 0 bases, with 8 bases between. This CDR3 is built from 14 residues. The CDR3 coding sequence is TGCGCCAGCAGCTTGTTTACAGACTCCTACGAGCAGTACTTC. It specifies CASSLFTDSYEQYF.

V gene TRBV4-3 combines with J gene TRBJ2-3; weak D call: TRBD1 (5 bases). Germline V gene sequence: CDR1 LGHNA, CDR2 YSLEER. The CDR3 loop spans 17 amino acids. Trimming stripped 1 base from V and 2 bases from J, with 16 bases between. The CDR3 DNA is TGCGCCAGCAGCCAAGGTCGACTGGGGCGGTTCACAGATACGCAGTATTTT. Translated: CASSQGRLGRFTDTQYF.

This rearrangement joins TRBV27 to TRBJ2-7; possibly TRBD1 for D (6 bases). In germline, CDR1 is MNHEY, CDR2 SMNVEV (reference sequence). Between the trimmed V and J ends, which lost 7 bases and 1 base, there was a span of 14 bases. This CDR3 comprises 14 residues. CDR3 nucleotide sequence: TGTGCCAGCAACAAACAGGGTAGTTCCTACGAGCAGTACTTC. Protein: CASNKQGSSYEQYF.

The chain has TRBV15 and TRBJ2-7; the D call may be TRBD1 or TRBD2 (6 bases each). Germline V gene sequence: CDR1 LNHNV, CDR2 YYDKDF (reference sequence). The CDR3 loop spans 15 amino acids. V was clipped by 0 bases and J by 7 bases, with 16 bases between them. The CDR3 nucleotides are TGTGCCACCAGCAGAGATGGGGGGCCGAATTGGGAGCAGTACTTC. It translates to CATSRDGGPNWEQYF.

CDR3 residues: CASRWTGKNEKLFF. The CDR3 region has the DNA TGTGCAAGTCGCTGGACAGGGAAGAATGAAAAACTGTTTTTT. The J gene is TRBJ1-4, the V gene TRBV12-2; the D call in the table, TRBD1, was not verified against the DNA. TRBV12-2 is a pseudogene. The CDR3 length is 14 residues.

The genes are TRBV11-3 and TRBJ2-1; TRBD2 is a possible D gene (6 bases). The germline V gene encodes CDR1 SGHNT and CDR2 YENEEA. V was clipped by 5 bases and J by 6 bases, with 14 bases between them. This CDR3 is built from 14 residues. CDR3: CASSPRGFVNEQFF. The CDR3 DNA reads TGTGCCAGCAGCCCCCGGGGGTTCGTCAATGAGCAGTTCTTC.

The rearrangement uses TRBV5-1 and TRBJ1-6, with D unresolved. CDR3 size: 13 residues. In germline, CDR1 is SGHRS, CDR2 YFSETQ. Trimming removed 0 bases from V and 5 bases from J, with 3 bases in between. In DNA, the CDR3 is TGCGCCAGCAGCTTGGGGAATAATTCACCCCTCCACTTT. Protein sequence: CASSLGNNSPLHF.